This entry describes one TCR beta chain. This sample is drawn from a study of T cells in Graves' hyperthyroidism and ophthalmopathy. Trimming pared 5 bases from V and 3 bases from J, leaving 14 bases between. Per the germline V gene, CDR1 is LNHDA and CDR2 is SQIVND (reference sequence). The CDR3 spans 15 residues. Using RNA transcripts as the source, TCR beta CDR3 regions were amplified. The TCR CDR3 was amplified in a first-round RT-PCR using the HTBI primer set. One entry per CDR3 protein, called by TCRdb with MiXCR from the multiplex PCR reads. This table holds fewer than 450,000 distinct CDR3 sequences, roughly 18% found once.

The TCR comes from a man aged 18 to 29 with Graves' ophthalmopathy. Sequencing used blood. The chain employs TRBV19 and TRBJ1-5; the D gene is possibly TRBD1 (5 bases). CDR3 in amino acids: CASSAEGPDNQPQHF. The CDR3 nucleotides are TGTGCCAGTAGTGCCGAGGGGCCAGACAATCAGCCCCAGCATTTT.